Below, one T cell receptor (beta chain) is given with its context. Its antigen is not known. This specimen belongs to a study of T cells in Graves' hyperthyroidism and ophthalmopathy. Overall study results and limits: Ophthalmopathy and stable hyperthyroidism were told apart by a 13 V-J model. For ophthalmopathy, model prediction preceded onset by a median roughly 5.9 months.

RNA transcripts were the template for amplifying TCR beta CDR3 regions. Using the HTBI primer set, a first-round RT-PCR was run on the TCR CDR3. In TCRdb, the multiplex PCR reads were re-called with MiXCR into one record per CDR3 protein. Here the sample spans hundreds of thousands of distinct CDR3 sequences, approximately 15% being singletons. The TCR comes from a young woman with Graves' hyperthyroidism. The sample taken for sequencing was blood.

For the CDR3, the DNA is TGTGCCAGCAGTGGCAGGCCGAACACCGGGGAGCTGTTTTTT. It encodes CASSGRPNTGELFF. V gene TRBV5-4 combines with J gene TRBJ2-2; D not resolved. V was pared by 5 bases and J by 0 bases, with 8 bases between. The CDR3 runs 14 residues. Germline V gene data show CDR1 as SGHNT and CDR2 as YYREEE (reference sequence).